Below, 3 T cell receptor beta chains from the same sample are listed, as sequenced in a study of OX40 agonist ivuxolimab in advanced cancers. Libraries were prepared by immunoSEQ multiplex PCR; TCRdb keeps only in-frame clonotypes and omits some of them. This sample has roughly 80,000 clones, with 85% to 95% found just once. The sample was CD4+ or CD8+ T cells sorted from blood, taken in a trial of the OX40 agonist ivuxolimab. These receptor sequences come from an adult with an advanced solid tumor such as melanoma, head and neck, liver or kidney cancer.

The chain combines TRBV6-5 with TRBJ1-1, with 9 bases aligning to TRBD1. The CDR3 runs 15 residues. V lost 0 bases and J lost 4; bases outside the gene matches: 3. Germline-derived CDR1 and CDR2 are MNHEY and SVGAGI. For the CDR3, the DNA is TGTGCCAGCAGTTACTCTAGGACAGGGGTCACTGAAGCTTTCTTT. Protein product: CASSYSRTGVTEAFF.

The chain links TRBV9 to TRBJ1-5; TRBD1 is a possible D gene (5 bases). The CDR3 is 12 amino acids. The V gene's germline CDR1 is SGDLS and CDR2 YYNGEE. V was cut by 7 bases and J by 3 bases, with 8 bases left in between. CDR3 sequence reads: CASGGINQPQHF. The CDR3 nucleotides are TGTGCCAGCGGGGGGATCAATCAGCCCCAGCATTTT.

The chain couples TRBV19 to TRBJ1-4; 9 bases map to TRBD1. V shed 7 bases and J 9 bases; nucleotides not matched to a gene: 6. The germline V gene encodes CDR1 LNHDA and CDR2 SQIVND (reference sequence). CDR3 length: 13 residues. The CDR3 nucleotides are TGTGCCAGTAAGGACAGGGGAGTGCAAAAACTGTTTTTT. Protein sequence: CASKDRGVQKLFF.